The rows below give T cell receptor beta chains drawn from one sample of a study of CD8+ T cells in alopecia areata. TCRdb's copy holds only in-frame clones and misses some; the assay was immunoSEQ multiplex PCR. The table includes over 150,000 clones, 50% to 60% detected once. The specimen was CD4+ T cells sorted from blood, collected at week 4, from a patient treated with tofacitinib. These receptors came from a human donor with alopecia areata. Both conserved end residues are part of each CDR3. A D gene is named only where the DNA matches it firmly. Where a row states a size, it is once, few, many or the class of an expanded clone; other rows omit it.

J: TRBJ2-7; size: -; D: TRBD1; V: TRBV30; CDR3: CAWSVKGTGTALF; DNA: TGTGCCTGGAGTGTAAAAGGGACCGGGACAGCCCTCTTC
J: TRBJ2-5; size: few; D: -; V: TRBV7-2; CDR3: CASSFKGETTQYF; DNA: TGTGCCAGCAGCTTCAAGGGAGAAACGACCCAGTACTTC
J: TRBJ2-1; size: -; D: -; V: TRBV7-9; CDR3: CASSPDMYNEQFF; DNA: TGTGCCAGCAGCCCAGACATGTACAATGAGCAGTTCTTC
J: TRBJ2-7; size: -; D: TRBD1; V: TRBV29-1; CDR3: CSLSSQGAAQYF; DNA: TGCAGCCTCTCCTCACAGGGGGCCGCGCAGTACTTC
J: TRBJ2-1; size: few; D: -; V: TRBV7-2; CDR3: CASSFLLDNEQFF; DNA: TGTGCCAGCAGCTTTTTACTAGACAATGAGCAGTTCTTC
J: TRBJ2-5; size: -; D: -; V: TRBV6-5; CDR3: CASSYGGRWETQYF; DNA: TGTGCCAGCAGTTACGGGGGCCGATGGGAGACCCAGTACTTC
J: TRBJ2-6; size: -; D: -; V: TRBV5-1; CDR3: CASSSVPSSGANVLTF; DNA: TGCGCCAGCAGCTCGGTCCCCAGCTCTGGGGCCAACGTCCTGACTTTC
J: TRBJ2-2; size: many; D: -; V: TRBV30; CDR3: CAWRRLGITGELFF; DNA: TGTGCCTGGAGACGCCTGGGCATCACCGGGGAGCTGTTTTTT
J: TRBJ1-2; size: -; D: TRBD1; V: TRBV29-1; CDR3: CSVVRGQDGYTF; DNA: TGCAGCGTTGTGAGGGGGCAGGATGGCTACACCTTC
J: TRBJ1-5; size: -; D: -; V: TRBV29-1; CDR3: CSVGASADGNQPQHF; DNA: TGCAGCGTGGGGGCCTCGGCGGACGGCAATCAGCCCCAGCATTTT
J: TRBJ2-3; size: few; D: TRBD2; V: TRBV7-2; CDR3: CASSLWASGSTSTDTQYF; DNA: TGTGCCAGCAGCTTATGGGCTAGCGGCTCTACTAGCACAGATACGCAGTATTTT
J: TRBJ1-1; size: -; D: -; V: TRBV27; CDR3: CASRAAGVNTEAFF; DNA: TGTGCCAGCAGAGCAGCGGGGGTCAACACTGAAGCTTTCTTT
J: TRBJ2-3; size: -; D: -; V: TRBV7-2; CDR3: CASSLGGANTDTQYF; DNA: TGTGCCAGCAGCTTAGGGGGTGCGAACACAGATACGCAGTATTTT
J: TRBJ2-3; size: -; D: TRBD2; V: TRBV7-8; CDR3: CASSLSGTSGGRTDTQYF; DNA: TGTGCCAGCAGCTTAAGTGGGACTAGCGGGGGCCGCACAGATACGCAGTATTTT
J: TRBJ2-5; size: -; D: -; V: TRBV14; CDR3: CASSSKFLWETQYF; DNA: TGTGCCAGCAGCTCAAAGTTCCTCTGGGAGACCCAGTACTTC
J: TRBJ1-2; size: -; D: TRBD1; V: TRBV28; CDR3: CASSRTGLRDYGYTF; DNA: TGTGCCAGCAGCCGGACAGGCTTGAGGGACTATGGCTACACCTTC
J: TRBJ1-5; size: -; D: TRBD1; V: TRBV2; CDR3: CASNPVDRTGQPQHF; DNA: TGTGCCAGCAACCCCGTGGACAGGACGGGCCAGCCCCAGCATTTT
J: TRBJ1-2; size: -; D: -; V: TRBV30; CDR3: CAWSVEDGGYTF; DNA: TGTGCCTGGAGTGTAGAGGACGGTGGCTACACCTTC
J: TRBJ1-2; size: -; D: -; V: TRBV7-2; CDR3: CASSFIPGGGYGYTF; DNA: TGTGCCAGCAGCTTTATCCCGGGAGGGGGCTATGGCTACACCTTC
J: TRBJ1-2; size: -; D: -; V: TRBV27; CDR3: CASREGSVNYGYTF; DNA: TGTGCCAGCAGGGAGGGGTCCGTAAACTATGGCTACACCTTC
J: TRBJ2-5; size: few; D: -; V: TRBV29-1; CDR3: CSVGEGQETQYF; DNA: TGCAGCGTTGGCGAGGGGCAAGAGACCCAGTACTTC
J: TRBJ1-1; size: -; D: -; V: TRBV27; CDR3: CASSLYGSTEAFF; DNA: TGTGCCAGCAGTTTATATGGTAGCACTGAAGCTTTCTTT
J: TRBJ2-7; size: -; D: TRBD1; V: TRBV30; CDR3: CAWSPPTGIYEQYF; DNA: TGTGCCTGGAGTCCGCCGACAGGGATCTACGAGCAGTACTTC
J: TRBJ1-1; size: few; D: -; V: TRBV29-1; CDR3: CSAQNTEAFF; DNA: TGCAGCGCTCAGAACACTGAAGCTTTCTTT
J: TRBJ1-1; size: few; D: -; V: TRBV19; CDR3: CASSIGGTREAFF; DNA: TGTGCCAGTTCCATCGGGGGAACCCGGGAAGCTTTCTTT
J: TRBJ2-1; size: -; D: TRBD2; V: TRBV14; CDR3: CASSPKRGRSYNEQFF; DNA: TGTGCCAGCAGCCCCAAGCGGGGACGCTCCTACAATGAGCAGTTCTTC
J: TRBJ2-5; size: -; D: TRBD2; V: TRBV5-1; CDR3: CASRSALAETQYF; DNA: TGCGCCAGCAGATCTGCACTAGCGGAGACCCAGTACTTC
J: TRBJ1-6; size: few; D: -; V: TRBV5-1; CDR3: CASSRGGNDNSPLHF; DNA: TGCGCCAGCAGCAGAGGGGGGAACGATAATTCACCCCTCCACTTT
J: TRBJ2-3; size: -; D: TRBD1; V: TRBV27; CDR3: CASSFGQGDADTQYF; DNA: TGTGCCAGCAGTTTCGGGCAGGGGGACGCAGATACGCAGTATTTT
J: TRBJ2-7; size: -; D: -; V: TRBV11-3; CDR3: CASSLVGRDYEQYF; DNA: TGTGCCAGCAGCTTAGTCGGACGGGACTACGAGCAGTACTTC
J: TRBJ2-7; size: once; D: -; V: TRBV6-5; CDR3: CASSRDQSSYEQYF; DNA: TGTGCCAGCTCCAGGGACCAGAGCTCCTACGAGCAGTACTTC
J: TRBJ2-5; size: once; D: -; V: TRBV7-2; CDR3: CASSAGGETQYF; DNA: TGTGCCAGCAGCGCCGGGGGAGAGACCCAGTACTTC
J: TRBJ1-4; size: -; D: TRBD1; V: TRBV2; CDR3: CASSRDSEKLFF; DNA: TGTGCCAGCAGTAGGGACAGTGAAAAACTGTTTTTT
J: TRBJ2-5; size: many; D: -; V: TRBV7-2; CDR3: CASSLKETQYF; DNA: TGTGCCAGCAGCTTAAAAGAGACCCAGTACTTC
J: TRBJ2-5; size: -; D: -; V: TRBV2; CDR3: CASRRETQYF; DNA: TGTGCCAGCAGACGGGAGACCCAGTACTTC
J: TRBJ1-5; size: few; D: -; V: TRBV29-1; CDR3: CSVGVRANQPQHF; DNA: TGCAGCGTAGGGGTTCGGGCCAATCAGCCCCAGCATTTT
J: TRBJ2-1; size: -; D: -; V: TRBV6-6; CDR3: CASSLGGNEQFF; DNA: TGTGCCAGCAGTCTCGGGGGCAATGAGCAGTTCTTC
J: TRBJ2-7; size: -; D: -; V: TRBV7-2; CDR3: CASSLRPDGGLYEQYF; DNA: TGTGCCAGCAGCTTACGGCCAGACGGCGGACTCTACGAGCAGTACTTC
J: TRBJ1-2; size: -; D: TRBD1; V: TRBV29-1; CDR3: CSVVDRVGWGYTF; DNA: TGCAGCGTGGTGGACAGGGTTGGATGGGGCTACACCTTC
J: TRBJ2-3; size: once; D: -; V: TRBV30; CDR3: CAWSVGLTTDTQYF; DNA: TGTGCCTGGAGTGTAGGCCTGACCACAGATACGCAGTATTTT
J: TRBJ1-1; size: -; D: -; V: TRBV2; CDR3: CASSDHNEAFF; DNA: TGTGCCAGCAGTGACCACAACGAAGCTTTCTTT
J: TRBJ2-1; size: -; D: -; V: TRBV7-2; CDR3: CASSLVPNEQFF; DNA: TGTGCCAGCAGCTTAGTTCCGAATGAGCAGTTCTTC
J: TRBJ1-4; size: -; D: -; V: TRBV13; CDR3: CASSLGQGAFGEKLFF; DNA: TGTGCCAGCAGCTTAGGGCAGGGCGCTTTCGGGGAAAAACTGTTTTTT
J: TRBJ1-4; size: -; D: -; V: TRBV29-1; CDR3: CSVVVAGDNEKLFF; DNA: TGCAGCGTTGTGGTTGCGGGGGATAATGAAAAACTGTTTTTT
J: TRBJ1-2; size: -; D: TRBD1; V: TRBV9; CDR3: CASARDSNYGYTF; DNA: TGTGCCAGCGCCCGGGACAGTAACTATGGCTACACCTTC
J: TRBJ1-1; size: few; D: -; V: TRBV2; CDR3: CASRDAGLVSTEAFF; DNA: TGTGCCAGCAGGGACGCAGGGCTCGTGAGCACTGAAGCTTTCTTT
J: TRBJ1-1; size: -; D: -; V: TRBV6-5; CDR3: CASSYNKWTEAFF; DNA: TGTGCCAGCAGTTACAACAAATGGACTGAAGCTTTCTTT
J: TRBJ1-6; size: -; D: -; V: TRBV6-5; CDR3: CASTLRGTYNSPLHF; DNA: TGTGCCAGCACTCTGAGGGGGACTTATAATTCACCCCTCCACTTT